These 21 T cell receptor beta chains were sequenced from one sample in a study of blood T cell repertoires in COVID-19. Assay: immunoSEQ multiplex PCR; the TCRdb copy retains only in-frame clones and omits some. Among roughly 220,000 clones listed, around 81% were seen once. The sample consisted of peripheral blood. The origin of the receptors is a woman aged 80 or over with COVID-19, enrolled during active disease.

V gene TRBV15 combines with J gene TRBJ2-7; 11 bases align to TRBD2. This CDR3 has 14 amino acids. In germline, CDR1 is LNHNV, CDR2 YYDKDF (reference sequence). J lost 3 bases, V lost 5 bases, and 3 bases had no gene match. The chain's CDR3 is CATSPGLADYEQYF. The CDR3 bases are TGTGCCACCAGCCCGGGACTAGCGGACTACGAGCAGTACTTC.

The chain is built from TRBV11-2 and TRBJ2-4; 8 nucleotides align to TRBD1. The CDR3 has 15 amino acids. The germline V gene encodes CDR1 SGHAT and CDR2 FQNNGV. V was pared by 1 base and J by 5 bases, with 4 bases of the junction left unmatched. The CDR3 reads CASSLGGQVENIQYF. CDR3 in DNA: TGTGCCAGCAGCTTAGGGGGACAGGTCGAAAACATTCAGTACTTC.

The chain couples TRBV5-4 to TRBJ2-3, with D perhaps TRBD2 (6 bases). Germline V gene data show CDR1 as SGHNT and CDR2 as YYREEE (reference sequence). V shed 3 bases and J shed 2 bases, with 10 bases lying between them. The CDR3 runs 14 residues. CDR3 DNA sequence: TGTGCCAGCAGCTCCAGCGGGTCCACAGATACGCAGTATTTT. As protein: CASSSSGSTDTQYF.

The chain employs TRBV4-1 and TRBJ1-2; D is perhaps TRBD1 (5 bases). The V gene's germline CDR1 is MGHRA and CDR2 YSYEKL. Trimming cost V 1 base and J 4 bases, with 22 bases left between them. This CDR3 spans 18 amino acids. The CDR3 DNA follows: TGCGCCAGCAGCCAAGCCAAGGGGATTCAGGGTTTTGGCTATGGCTACACCTTC. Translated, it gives CASSQAKGIQGFGYGYTF.

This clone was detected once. The CDR3 region has the DNA TGTGCCAGCAGCTTAACCGAGGTATCTGAAGCTTTCTTT. This encodes CASSLTEVSEAFF. V usage is TRBV7-3 and J usage is TRBJ1-1; D is ambiguous. Looked up from germline, CDR1 is SGHTA and CDR2 is FQGTGA. The CDR3 consists of 13 residues. With 0 bases removed from V and 6 bases from J, the gap between germline ends came to 8 bases.

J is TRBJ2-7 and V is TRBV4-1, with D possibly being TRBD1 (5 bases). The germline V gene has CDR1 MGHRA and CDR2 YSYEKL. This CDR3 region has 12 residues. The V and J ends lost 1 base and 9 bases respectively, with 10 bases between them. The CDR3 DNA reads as TGCGCCAGCAGCCAAGGGCAGGGTGGGCAGTACTTC. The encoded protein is CASSQGQGGQYF.

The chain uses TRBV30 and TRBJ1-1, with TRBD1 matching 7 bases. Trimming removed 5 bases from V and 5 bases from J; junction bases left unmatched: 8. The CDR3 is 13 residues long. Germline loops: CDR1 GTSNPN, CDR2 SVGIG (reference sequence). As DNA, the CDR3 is TGTGCCTGGTCCGTACAGGGGTTGACTGAAGCTTTCTTT. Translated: CAWSVQGLTEAFF. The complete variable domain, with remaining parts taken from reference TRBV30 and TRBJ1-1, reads SQTIHQWPATLVQPVGSPLSLECTVEGTSNPNLYWYRQAAGRGLQLLFYSVGIGQISSEVPQNLSASRPQDRQFILSSKKLLLSDSGFYLCAWSVQGLTEAFFGQGTRLTVV.

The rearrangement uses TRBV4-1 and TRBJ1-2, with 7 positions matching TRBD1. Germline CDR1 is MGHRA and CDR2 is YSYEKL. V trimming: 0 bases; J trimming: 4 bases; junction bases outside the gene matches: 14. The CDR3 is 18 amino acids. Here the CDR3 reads CASSQDLGGTASPYGYTF. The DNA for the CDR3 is TGCGCCAGCAGCCAAGATTTAGGAGGGACAGCCTCCCCCTATGGCTACACCTTC.

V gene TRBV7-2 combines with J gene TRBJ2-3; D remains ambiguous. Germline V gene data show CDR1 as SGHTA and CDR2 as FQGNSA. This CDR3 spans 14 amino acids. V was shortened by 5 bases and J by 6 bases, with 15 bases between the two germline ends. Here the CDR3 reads CASSLISRRDTQYF. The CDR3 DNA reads TGTGCCAGCAGCCTAATTAGCCGGCGGGATACGCAGTATTTT.

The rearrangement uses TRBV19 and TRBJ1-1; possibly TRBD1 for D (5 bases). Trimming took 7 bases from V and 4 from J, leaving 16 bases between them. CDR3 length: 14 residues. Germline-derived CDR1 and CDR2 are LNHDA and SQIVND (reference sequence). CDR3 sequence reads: CASMRRGVSTEAFF. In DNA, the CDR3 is TGTGCCAGTATGCGTCGGGGGGTCTCCACTGAAGCTTTCTTT.

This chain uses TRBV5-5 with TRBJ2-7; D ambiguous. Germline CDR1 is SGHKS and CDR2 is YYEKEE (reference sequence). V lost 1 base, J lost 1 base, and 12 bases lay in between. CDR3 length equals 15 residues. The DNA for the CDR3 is TGTGCCAGCAGCTTGAGCCCCTACCCTTCCTACGAGCAGTACTTC. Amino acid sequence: CASSLSPYPSYEQYF. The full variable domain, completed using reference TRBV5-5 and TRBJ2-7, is DAGVTQSPTHLIKTRGQQVTLRCSPISGHKSVSWYQQVLGQGPQFIFQYYEKEERGRGNFPDRFSARQFPNYSSELNVNALLLGDSALYLCASSLSPYPSYEQYFGPGTRLTVT.

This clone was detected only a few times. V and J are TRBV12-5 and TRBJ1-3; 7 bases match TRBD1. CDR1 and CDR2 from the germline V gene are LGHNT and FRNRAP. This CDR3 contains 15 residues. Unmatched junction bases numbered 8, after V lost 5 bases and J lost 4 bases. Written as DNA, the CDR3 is TGTGCTAGTGGTCGGTCCGGGACAGAAGGAAACACCATATATTTT. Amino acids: CASGRSGTEGNTIYF.

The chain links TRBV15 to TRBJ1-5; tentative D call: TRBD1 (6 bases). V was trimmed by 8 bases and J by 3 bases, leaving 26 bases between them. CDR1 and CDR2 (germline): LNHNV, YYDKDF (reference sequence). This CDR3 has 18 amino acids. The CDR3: CATPETGGRKGFNQPQHF. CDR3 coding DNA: TGTGCCACCCCGGAGACAGGAGGAAGGAAGGGCTTCAATCAGCCCCAGCATTTT. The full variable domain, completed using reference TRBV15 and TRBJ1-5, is DAMVIQNPRYQVTQFGKPVTLSCSQTLNHNVMYWYQQKSSQAPKLLFHYYDKDFNNEADTPDNFQSRRPNTSFCFLDIRSPGLGDTAMYLCATPETGGRKGFNQPQHFGDGTRLSIL.

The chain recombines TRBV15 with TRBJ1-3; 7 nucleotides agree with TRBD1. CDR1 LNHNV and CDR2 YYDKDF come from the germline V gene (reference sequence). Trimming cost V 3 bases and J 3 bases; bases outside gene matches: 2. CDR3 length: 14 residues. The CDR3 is CATSSWDSGNTIYF. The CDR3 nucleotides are TGTGCCACCAGCAGCTGGGACAGTGGAAACACCATATATTTT.

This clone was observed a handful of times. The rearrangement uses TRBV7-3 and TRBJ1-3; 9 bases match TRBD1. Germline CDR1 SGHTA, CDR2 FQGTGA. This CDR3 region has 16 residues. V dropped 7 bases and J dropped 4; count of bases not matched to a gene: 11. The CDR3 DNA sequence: TGTGCCAGCATTCTGACCGGGACAGGGAGGGGAAACACCATATATTTT. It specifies CASILTGTGRGNTIYF.

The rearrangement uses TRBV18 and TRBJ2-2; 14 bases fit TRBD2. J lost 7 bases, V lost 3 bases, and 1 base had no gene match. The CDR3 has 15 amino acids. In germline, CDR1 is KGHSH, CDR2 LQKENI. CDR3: CASSPGLAGDGELFF. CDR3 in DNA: TGTGCCAGCTCACCGGGACTAGCGGGAGACGGGGAGCTGTTTTTT.

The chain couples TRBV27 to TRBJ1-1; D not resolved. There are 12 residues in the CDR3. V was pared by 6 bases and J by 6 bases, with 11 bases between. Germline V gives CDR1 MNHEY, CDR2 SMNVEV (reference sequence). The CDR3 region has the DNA TGTGCCAGCAGGTCCATCATGTCTGAAGCTTTCTTT. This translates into CASRSIMSEAFF.

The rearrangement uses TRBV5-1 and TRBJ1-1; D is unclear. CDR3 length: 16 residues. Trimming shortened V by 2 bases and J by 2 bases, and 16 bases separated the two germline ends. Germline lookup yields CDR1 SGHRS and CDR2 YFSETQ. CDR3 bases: TGCGCCAGCAGCTTAACATACAACAGAGTCAACACTGAAGCTTTCTTT. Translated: CASSLTYNRVNTEAFF.

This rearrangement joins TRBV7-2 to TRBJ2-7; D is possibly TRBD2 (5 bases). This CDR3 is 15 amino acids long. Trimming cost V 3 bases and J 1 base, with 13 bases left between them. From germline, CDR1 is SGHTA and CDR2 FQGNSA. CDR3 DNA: TGTGCCAGCAGCTTCGCGGGCCGAGGGTCCTACGAGCAGTACTTC. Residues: CASSFAGRGSYEQYF.

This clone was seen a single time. The CDR3 coding sequence is TGTGCCAGCAGCTTAGCGGGACTCCTCCTTGATACGCAGTATTTT. Translating gives CASSLAGLLLDTQYF. The chain combines TRBV7-2 with TRBJ2-3; perhaps TRBD2 as D (6 bases). Looked up from germline, CDR1 is SGHTA and CDR2 is FQGNSA. The CDR3 sequence is 15 residues long. Between the trimmed V and J ends, which lost 0 bases and 6 bases, there was a span of 13 bases.

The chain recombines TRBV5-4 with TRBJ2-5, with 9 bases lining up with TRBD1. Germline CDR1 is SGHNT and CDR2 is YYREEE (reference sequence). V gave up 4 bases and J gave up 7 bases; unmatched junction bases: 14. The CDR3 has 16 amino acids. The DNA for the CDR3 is TGTGCCAGCAGCCAACAAGGGACAGGGAAGGATGTGACCCAGTACTTC. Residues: CASSQQGTGKDVTQYF.